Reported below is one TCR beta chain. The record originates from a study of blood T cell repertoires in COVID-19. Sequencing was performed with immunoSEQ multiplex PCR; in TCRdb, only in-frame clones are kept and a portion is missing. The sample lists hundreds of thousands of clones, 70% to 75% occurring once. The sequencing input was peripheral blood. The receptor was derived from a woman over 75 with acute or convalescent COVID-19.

DNA of the CDR3: TGTGCCAGTAGTAACCGGGACTGGTACAATGAGCAGTTCTTC. This sequence encodes CASSNRDWYNEQFF. This chain connects TRBV19 to TRBJ2-1; tentatively, D is TRBD2 (6 bases). The CDR3 length is 14 residues. V was clipped by 4 bases and J by 4 bases, with 11 bases between them. CDR1 is LNHDA and CDR2 is SQIVND in the germline V gene (reference sequence).